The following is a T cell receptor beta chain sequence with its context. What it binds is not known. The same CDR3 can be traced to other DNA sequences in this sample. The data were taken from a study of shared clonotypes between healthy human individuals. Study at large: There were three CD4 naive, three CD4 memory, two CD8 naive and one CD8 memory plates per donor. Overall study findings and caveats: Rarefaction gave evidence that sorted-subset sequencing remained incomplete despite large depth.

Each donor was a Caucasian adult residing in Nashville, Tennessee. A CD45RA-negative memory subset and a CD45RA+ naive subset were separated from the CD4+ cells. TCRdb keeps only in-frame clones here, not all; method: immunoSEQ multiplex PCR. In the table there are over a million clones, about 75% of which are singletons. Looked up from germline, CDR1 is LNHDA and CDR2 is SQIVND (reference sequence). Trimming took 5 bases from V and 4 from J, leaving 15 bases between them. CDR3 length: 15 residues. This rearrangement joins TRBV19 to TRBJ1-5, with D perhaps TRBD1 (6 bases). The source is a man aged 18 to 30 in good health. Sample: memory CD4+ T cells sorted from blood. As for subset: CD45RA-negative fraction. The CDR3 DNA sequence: TGTGCCAGTAGTCCGGACAGAGTTGTTAATCAGCCCCAGCATTTT. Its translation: CASSPDRVVNQPQHF.